This T cell receptor (beta chain) was identified during a study of blood T cell repertoires in COVID-19. There are many counts of this clone. V was pared by 4 bases and J by 6 bases, with 14 bases of the junction left unmatched. The CDR3 sequence is 16 residues long. Germline loops: CDR1 SGHTS, CDR2 YDEGEE. Cohort 3 donors were reported recovered after two negative PCRs, clearance, or symptom resolution. Original handling: Counts of nucleated cells, estimated from reference gene primer amplification, were obtained. TCRdb keeps only in-frame clones here, not all; method: immunoSEQ multiplex PCR. That table supplies the V and J calls and clone size; D and trimming were determined from the DNA. The sample records 390,000 or so clones, about 87% being singletons.

This chain links TRBV5-8 with TRBJ2-7, with TRBD1 matching 9 bases. The sequenced sample consisted of PBMCs or T cells enriched from blood (not recorded which). The origin of this receptor is a woman aged 45-60 years who had recovered from COVID-19. In DNA, the CDR3 is TGTGCCAGCAGCCCTGGGCCCGGGACAGGGAACGTCGAGCAGTACTTC. Translating it yields CASSPGPGTGNVEQYF.